The 6 T cell receptor beta chains reported below all come from one sample, sequenced in a study of blood T cell repertoires in COVID-19. Produced via immunoSEQ multiplex PCR; TCRdb's table is partial and in-frame only. The table records more than 85,000 clones, about 90% of them present only once. Sequenced: peripheral blood. The receptor set was obtained from a human donor in a cohort sampled during active COVID-19.

The rearrangement links TRBV2 to TRBJ1-5; 8 bases map to TRBD1. V lost 7 bases and J lost 6; bases outside the gene matches: 11. This CDR3 has 15 residues. In germline, CDR1 is SNHLY, CDR2 FYNNEI. CDR3: CASKIGTGGTQPQHF. In DNA, the CDR3 is TGTGCCAGCAAAATAGGAACAGGGGGTACTCAGCCCCAGCATTTT.

The rearrangement joins TRBV7-8 to TRBJ1-1; D uncertain. V was shortened by 8 bases and J by 1 base, with 20 bases between the two germline ends. Germline CDR1 is SGHVS and CDR2 is FQNEAQ. The CDR3 sequence is 16 residues long. CDR3 in DNA: TGTGCCAGCTTGCTTATTCCGGGCCGGGGGAACACTGAAGCTTTCTTT. This codes for CASLLIPGRGNTEAFF.

This clone was observed a few times. Written as DNA, the CDR3 is TGCGCCAGCAGCTTGGATTCGGGGGATACGCAGTATTTT. Its protein product is CASSLDSGDTQYF. The genes are TRBV5-1 and TRBJ2-3; a possible D gene is TRBD2 (5 bases). The CDR3 contains 13 residues. Germline V gene sequence: CDR1 SGHRS, CDR2 YFSETQ. V dropped 0 bases and J dropped 6 bases, with 8 bases sitting between them.

The V and J genes are TRBV29-1 and TRBJ2-1; 12 nucleotides line up with TRBD2. Trimming took 4 bases from V and 3 from J; bases not matched to a gene: 4. From germline, CDR1 is SQVTM and CDR2 ANQGSEA. The CDR3 has 15 amino acids. The CDR3 sequence: CSVVGLAGIYNEQFF. The CDR3 coding sequence is TGCAGCGTTGTCGGACTAGCGGGGATCTACAATGAGCAGTTCTTC.

V is TRBV6-2 or TRBV6-3 and J is TRBJ1-1; 9 nucleotides align to TRBD1. V was pared by 1 base and J by 1 base, with 10 bases of the junction left unmatched. Germline lookup yields CDR1 MNHEY and CDR2 SVGEGT. The CDR3 length is 18 residues. CDR3 sequence (DNA): TGTGCCAGCAGTTACTTTGTAGGGACAGGGACCACGAACACTGAAGCTTTCTTT. Its protein is CASSYFVGTGTTNTEAFF.

In its sample, this clone was seen once. The J gene is TRBJ2-3, the V gene TRBV5-1; D is undetermined. This CDR3 has 13 amino acids. CDR1 is SGHRS and CDR2 is YFSETQ in the germline V gene. The ends were cut back, 0 bases at V and 4 bases at J, with 6 bases in the middle. CDR3 coding DNA: TGCGCCAGCAGCTTGGCCGGAGCAGATACGCAGTATTTT. It encodes CASSLAGADTQYF.